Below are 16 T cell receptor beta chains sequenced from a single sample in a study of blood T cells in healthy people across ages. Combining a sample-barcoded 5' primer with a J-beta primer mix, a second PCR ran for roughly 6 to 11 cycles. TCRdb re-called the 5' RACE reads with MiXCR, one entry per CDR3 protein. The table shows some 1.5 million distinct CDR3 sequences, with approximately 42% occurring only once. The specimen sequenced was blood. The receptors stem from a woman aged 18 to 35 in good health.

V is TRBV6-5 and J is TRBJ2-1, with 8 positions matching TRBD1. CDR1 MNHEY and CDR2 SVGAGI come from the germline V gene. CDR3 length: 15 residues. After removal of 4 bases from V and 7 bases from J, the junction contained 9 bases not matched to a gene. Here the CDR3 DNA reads TGTGCCAGCAGTTTCATCCAGGGGGCCGGGAATGAGCAGTTCTTC. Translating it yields CASSFIQGAGNEQFF.

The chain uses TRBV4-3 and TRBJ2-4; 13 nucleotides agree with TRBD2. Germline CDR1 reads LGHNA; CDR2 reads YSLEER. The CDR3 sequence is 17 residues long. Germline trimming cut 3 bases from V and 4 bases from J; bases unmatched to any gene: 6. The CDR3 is CASSQDGLAGEKNIQYF. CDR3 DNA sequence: TGCGCCAGCAGCCAGGACGGACTAGCGGGAGAGAAAAACATTCAGTACTTC.

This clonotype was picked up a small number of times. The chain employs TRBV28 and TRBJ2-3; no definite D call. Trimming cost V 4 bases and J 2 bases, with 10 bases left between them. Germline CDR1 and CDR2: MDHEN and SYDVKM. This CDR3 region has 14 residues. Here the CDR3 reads CASSSNTNTDTQYF. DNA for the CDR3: TGTGCCAGCAGTTCTAACACCAACACAGATACGCAGTATTTT. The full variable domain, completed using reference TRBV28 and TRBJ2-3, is DVKVTQSSRYLVKRTGEKVFLECVQDMDHENMFWYRQDPGLGLRLIYFSYDVKMKEKGDIPEGYSVSREKKERFSLILESASTNQTSMYLCASSSNTNTDTQYFGPGTRLTVL.

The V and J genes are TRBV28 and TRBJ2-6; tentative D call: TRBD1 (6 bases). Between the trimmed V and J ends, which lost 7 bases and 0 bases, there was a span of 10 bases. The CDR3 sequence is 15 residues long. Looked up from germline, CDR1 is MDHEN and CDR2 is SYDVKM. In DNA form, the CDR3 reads TGTGCCAGCAAGGGACACACCTCTGGGGCCAACGTCCTGACTTTC. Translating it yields CASKGHTSGANVLTF.

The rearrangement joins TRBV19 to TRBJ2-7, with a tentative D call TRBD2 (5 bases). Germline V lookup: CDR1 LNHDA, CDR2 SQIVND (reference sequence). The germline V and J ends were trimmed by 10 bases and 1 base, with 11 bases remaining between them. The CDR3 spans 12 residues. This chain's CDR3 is CANPGLSYEQYF. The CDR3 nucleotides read TGTGCCAACCCCGGACTTTCCTACGAGCAGTACTTC.

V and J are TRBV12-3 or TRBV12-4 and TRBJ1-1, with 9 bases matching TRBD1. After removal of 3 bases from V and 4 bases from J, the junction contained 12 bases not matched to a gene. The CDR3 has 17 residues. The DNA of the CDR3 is TGTGCCAGCAGTTTTTCGGGGACAGGGAGAACGGCCACTGAAGCTTTCTTT. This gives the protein CASSFSGTGRTATEAFF.

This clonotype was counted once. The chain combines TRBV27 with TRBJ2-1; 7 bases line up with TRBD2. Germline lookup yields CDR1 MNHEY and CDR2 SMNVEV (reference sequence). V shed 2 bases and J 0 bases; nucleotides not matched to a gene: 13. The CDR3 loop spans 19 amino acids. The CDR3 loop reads CASSLTGTSALSSYNEQFF. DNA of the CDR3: TGTGCCAGCAGTTTAACCGGAACTAGCGCCCTCTCCTCCTACAATGAGCAGTTCTTC.

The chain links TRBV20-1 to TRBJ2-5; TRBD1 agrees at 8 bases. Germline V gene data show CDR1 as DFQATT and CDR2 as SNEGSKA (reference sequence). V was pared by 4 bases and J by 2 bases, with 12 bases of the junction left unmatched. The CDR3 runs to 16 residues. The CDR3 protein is CSAIDRGALLQETQYF. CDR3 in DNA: TGCAGTGCTATCGACAGGGGCGCTCTATTACAAGAGACCCAGTACTTC.

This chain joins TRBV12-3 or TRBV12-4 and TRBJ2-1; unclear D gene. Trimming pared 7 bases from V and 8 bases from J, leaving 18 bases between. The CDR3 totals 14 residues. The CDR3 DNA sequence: TGTGCCAGCACCACACCGATAGCTATCCATGAGCAGTTCTTC. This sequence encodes CASTTPIAIHEQFF.

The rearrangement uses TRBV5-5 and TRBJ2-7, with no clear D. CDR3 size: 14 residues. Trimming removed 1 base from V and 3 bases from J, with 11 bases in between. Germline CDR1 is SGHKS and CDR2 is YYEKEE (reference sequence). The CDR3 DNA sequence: TGTGCCAGCAGCTTGACGAATGGATTCTACGAGCAGTACTTC. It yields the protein CASSLTNGFYEQYF.

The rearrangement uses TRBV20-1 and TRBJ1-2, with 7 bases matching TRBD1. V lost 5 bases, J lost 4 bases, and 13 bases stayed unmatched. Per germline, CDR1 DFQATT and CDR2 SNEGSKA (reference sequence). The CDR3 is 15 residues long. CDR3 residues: CSASQQGRRGYGYTF. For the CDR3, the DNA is TGCAGTGCTTCTCAACAGGGGAGAAGAGGCTATGGCTACACCTTC.

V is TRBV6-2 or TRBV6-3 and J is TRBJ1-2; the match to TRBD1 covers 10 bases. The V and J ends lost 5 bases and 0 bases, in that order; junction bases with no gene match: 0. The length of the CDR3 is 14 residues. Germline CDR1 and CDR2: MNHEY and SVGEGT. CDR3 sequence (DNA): TGTGCCAGCAGTGACAGGGGGCCTAACTATGGCTACACCTTC. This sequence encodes CASSDRGPNYGYTF.

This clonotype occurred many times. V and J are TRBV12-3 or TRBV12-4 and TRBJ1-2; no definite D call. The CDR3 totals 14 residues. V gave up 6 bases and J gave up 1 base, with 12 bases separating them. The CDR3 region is CASRQQDGNYGYTF. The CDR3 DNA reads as TGTGCCAGCAGACAGCAAGACGGTAACTATGGCTACACCTTC.

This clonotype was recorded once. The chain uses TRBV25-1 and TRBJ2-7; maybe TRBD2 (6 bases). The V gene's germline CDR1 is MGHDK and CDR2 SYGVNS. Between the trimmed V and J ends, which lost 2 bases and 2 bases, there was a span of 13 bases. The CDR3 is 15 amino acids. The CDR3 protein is CASSEVWRGAYEQYF. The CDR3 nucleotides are TGTGCCAGCAGTGAAGTTTGGAGGGGCGCCTACGAGCAGTACTTC.

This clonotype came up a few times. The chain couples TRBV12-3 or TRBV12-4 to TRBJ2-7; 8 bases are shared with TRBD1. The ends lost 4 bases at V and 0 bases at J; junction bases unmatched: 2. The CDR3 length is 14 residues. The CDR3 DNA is TGTGCCAGCAGTTGGACAGGGCTCTCCTACGAGCAGTACTTC. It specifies CASSWTGLSYEQYF.

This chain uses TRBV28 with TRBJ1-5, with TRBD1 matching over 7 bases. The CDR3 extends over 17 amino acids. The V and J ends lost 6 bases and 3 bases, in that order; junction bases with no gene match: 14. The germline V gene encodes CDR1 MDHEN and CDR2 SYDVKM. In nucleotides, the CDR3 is TGTGCCAGCAGGCGACAGGGCTCGGGAATAATCAATCAGCCCCAGCATTTT. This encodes CASRRQGSGIINQPQHF. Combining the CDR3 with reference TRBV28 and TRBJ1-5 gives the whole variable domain DVKVTQSSRYLVKRTGEKVFLECVQDMDHENMFWYRQDPGLGLRLIYFSYDVKMKEKGDIPEGYSVSREKKERFSLILESASTNQTSMYLCASRRQGSGIINQPQHFGDGTRLSIL.